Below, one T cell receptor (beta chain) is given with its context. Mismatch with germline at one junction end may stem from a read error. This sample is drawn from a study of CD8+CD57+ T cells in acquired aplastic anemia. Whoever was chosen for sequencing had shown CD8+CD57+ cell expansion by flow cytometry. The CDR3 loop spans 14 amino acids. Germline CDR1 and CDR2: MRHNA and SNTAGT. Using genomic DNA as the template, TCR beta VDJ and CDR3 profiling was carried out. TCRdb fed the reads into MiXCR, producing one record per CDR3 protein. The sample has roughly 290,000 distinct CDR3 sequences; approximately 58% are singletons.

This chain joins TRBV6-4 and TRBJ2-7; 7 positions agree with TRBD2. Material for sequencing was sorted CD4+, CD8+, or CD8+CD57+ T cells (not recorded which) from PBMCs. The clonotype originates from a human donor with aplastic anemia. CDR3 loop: CASSPRPGEGEQCF. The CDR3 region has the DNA TGTGCCAGCAGTCCACGGCCCGGGGAGGGCGAGCAGTGCTTC.